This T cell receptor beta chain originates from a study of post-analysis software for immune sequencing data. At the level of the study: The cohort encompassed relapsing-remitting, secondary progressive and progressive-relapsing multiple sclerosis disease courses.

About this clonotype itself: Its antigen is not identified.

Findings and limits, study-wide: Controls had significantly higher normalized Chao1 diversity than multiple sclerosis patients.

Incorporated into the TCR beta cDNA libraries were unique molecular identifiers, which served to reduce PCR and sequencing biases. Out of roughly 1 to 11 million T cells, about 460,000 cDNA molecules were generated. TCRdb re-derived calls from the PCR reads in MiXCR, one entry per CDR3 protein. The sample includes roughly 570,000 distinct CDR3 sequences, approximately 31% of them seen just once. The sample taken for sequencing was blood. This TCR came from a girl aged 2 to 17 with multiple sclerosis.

The CDR3 protein is CASSKEANSPLHF. CDR3 DNA: TGTGCCAGCAGCAAGGAGGCGAATTCACCCCTCCACTTT. The rearrangement links TRBV5-6 to TRBJ1-6, with D unclear. The CDR3 length is 13 residues. Germline V CDR1 and CDR2: SGHDT, YYEEEE. Between the trimmed V and J ends, which lost 4 bases and 7 bases, there was a span of 9 bases. Full variable domain (remainder filled in from reference TRBV5-6 and TRBJ1-6): DAGVTQSPTHLIKTRGQQVTLRCSPKSGHDTVSWYQQALGQGPQFIFQYYEEEERQRGNFPDRFSGHQFPNYSSELNVNALLLGDSALYLCASSKEANSPLHFGNGTRLTVT.